The 10 T cell receptor beta chains below come from one sample, sequenced in a study of shared clonotypes between healthy human individuals (TCRdb year 2020). Library preparation employed the immunoSEQ multiplex PCR assay. TCRdb provides this immuneACCESS table in a form limited to in-frame rearrangements. Some clones are lacking; in checked studies, under half of them reflect an unresolved V gene, and why the rest are absent is not known. This sample comprises hundreds of thousands of clones, roughly 98% of them detected only once. The ten largest clones take up around 0.3% of the sample. CD8 naive samples were CD45RO-negative cells positively selected for CCR7, giving a CD45RA+CCR7+ population that excluded TemRA cells. The sequencing input was naive CD8+ T cells sorted from blood. What this sample's cell subset or site label stands for: CD45RA+CCR7+. These receptors were taken from a man aged 25 to 45 in good health.

The V call is TRBV9, the J call TRBJ1-2; D uncertain. Germline V CDR1 and CDR2: SGDLS, YYNGEE. The V and J ends lost 0 bases and 4 bases respectively, with 13 bases between them. The length of the CDR3 is 15 residues. The CDR3 spells CASSVGATVGYGYTF. The CDR3 nucleotides read TGTGCCAGCAGCGTAGGAGCCACCGTGGGCTATGGCTACACCTTC.

Note on this clone: This specimen includes other DNA sequences encoding the same CDR3. The CDR3 spells CASSLGLAGYNEQFF. CDR3 coding DNA: TGCGCCAGCAGCCTGGGACTAGCGGGTTACAATGAGCAGTTCTTC. The chain joins TRBV4-1 to TRBJ2-1; 12 nucleotides line up with TRBD2. The ends lost 4 bases at V and 4 bases at J; junction bases unmatched: 2. Germline values: CDR1 MGHRA, CDR2 YSYEKL. CDR3 length equals 15 residues.

Note on this clone: Other DNA sequences of this sample code for an identical CDR3. This chain uses TRBV5-6 with TRBJ2-5; D remains ambiguous. Looked up from germline, CDR1 is SGHDT and CDR2 is YYEEEE. V lost 4 bases, J lost 5 bases, and 3 bases lay in between. The CDR3 runs 10 residues. CDR3 sequence: CASSGETQYF. The CDR3 DNA reads TGTGCCAGCAGCGGGGAGACCCAGTACTTC.

The count of this clone is one. The chain uses TRBV7-7 and TRBJ2-5; D call uncertain. The CDR3 is 15 amino acids. Germline CDR1 and CDR2: SSHAT and FNYEAQ (reference sequence). Trimming removed 3 bases at V and 1 base at J, with 12 bases between. CDR3 nucleotide sequence: TGTGCCAGCAGCTTGGTCGGGCAGGCCCAAGAGACCCAGTACTTC. Translation: CASSLVGQAQETQYF.

The V and J genes are TRBV10-1 and TRBJ2-1; no clear D. The CDR3 contains 17 residues. Per the germline V gene, CDR1 is WNHNN and CDR2 is SYGVQD (reference sequence). Between the trimmed V and J ends, which lost 3 bases and 0 bases, there was a span of 15 bases. Written as DNA, the CDR3 is TGCGCCAGCAGTGACAACAGTTTACTCCTCTCCTACAATGAGCAGTTCTTC. Translation gives CASSDNSLLLSYNEQFF.

This chain links TRBV10-3 with TRBJ2-2, with 10 bases aligning to TRBD2. V lost 0 bases, J lost 6 bases, and 7 bases stayed unmatched. This CDR3 comprises 17 residues. Germline assignment: CDR1 ENHRY and CDR2 SYGVKD. The CDR3 reads CAISESASGSLAGELFF. In DNA form, the CDR3 reads TGTGCCATCAGTGAGTCGGCTAGCGGGAGTTTGGCCGGGGAGCTGTTTTTT.

The rearrangement uses TRBV18 and TRBJ1-1, with 9 bases that match TRBD1. The CDR3 runs 16 residues. Germline V gene lookup returns CDR1 KGHSH and CDR2 LQKENI. V dropped 3 bases and J dropped 1; count of bases not matched to a gene: 6. The CDR3 region is CASSPSGTGQNTEAFF. The CDR3 nucleotides are TGTGCCAGCTCACCGTCCGGGACAGGGCAGAACACTGAAGCTTTCTTT.

This clone was recorded only once. V usage is TRBV5-1 and J usage is TRBJ1-4; unclear D gene. Trimming shortened V by 0 bases and J by 3 bases, and 15 bases separated the two germline ends. CDR1 is SGHRS and CDR2 is YFSETQ in the germline V gene. This CDR3 spans 17 amino acids. The CDR3 is CASSLGPFLAANEKLFF. The CDR3 bases are TGCGCCAGCAGCTTGGGACCGTTCTTGGCGGCTAATGAAAAACTGTTTTTT.

This chain links TRBV7-9 with TRBJ2-4; 7 nucleotides align to TRBD2. Germline CDR1 is SEHNR and CDR2 is FQNEAQ (reference sequence). With V trimmed by 5 bases and J by 0 bases, 10 bases remained unmatched. CDR3 length: 17 residues. For the CDR3, the DNA is TGTGCCAGCAGCCCGGGGGAGGGGAATTTAGCCAAAAACATTCAGTACTTC. This encodes CASSPGEGNLAKNIQYF.

This sequence joins TRBV29-1 and TRBJ2-5, with D perhaps TRBD2 (5 bases). Germline V gene lookup returns CDR1 SQVTM and CDR2 ANQGSEA. Trimming shortened V by 6 bases and J by 6 bases, and 14 bases separated the two germline ends. The CDR3 runs to 12 residues. CDR3 sequence: CSVRREKKTQYF. The DNA of the CDR3 is TGCAGCGTGCGAAGGGAGAAAAAGACCCAGTACTTC.